A selection of T cell receptor beta chains follows, all from one sample in a study of cytomegalovirus exposure and HLA in healthy donors. The method was immunoSEQ multiplex PCR; TCRdb's version includes in-frame clones alone and lacks a portion of them. The sample shows around 210,000 clones, more than 70% of them seen only once. Sequences were obtained from PBMCs. The receptor source for this set is a boy aged 5 to 17 in good health and CMV-seronegative. Each CDR3 is given with its conserved first and last residue. D genes are given only for firm matches. The listing skips clone size in some rows; elsewhere it reads once, few, many or a size class.

>TRBD2|-|TRBJ2-3|TRBV6-1
CASMLAGADTQYF
TGTGCCAGCATGCTAGCGGGAGCAGATACGCAGTATTTT
>TRBD1|-|TRBJ2-7|TRBV14
CASSHPGQYCEQYF
TGTGCCAGCAGCCACCCGGGACAGTATTGCGAGCAGTACTTC
>-|few|TRBJ2-2|TRBV5-4
CALARGSVSGELFF
TGTGCCCTAGCCCGGGGTTCGGTATCCGGGGAGCTGTTTTTT
>-|-|TRBJ2-7|TRBV5-1
CASTRGNRSSYEQYF
TGCGCCAGCACCCGGGGGAACAGGTCTTCCTACGAGCAGTACTTC
>TRBD2|-|TRBJ2-1|TRBV7-9
CASSLGGAGGYNEQFF
TGTGCCAGCAGCTTAGGAGGGGCGGGGGGCTACAATGAGCAGTTCTTC
>-|-|TRBJ1-2|TRBV5-6
CASSFIRGNGYTF
TGTGCCAGCAGCTTTATAAGGGGGAATGGCTACACCTTC
>TRBD1|few|TRBJ2-2|TRBV4-1
CASSQDTRGRVKTGELFF
TGCGCCAGCAGCCAAGATACGAGGGGGCGGGTTAAAACCGGGGAGCTGTTTTTT
>-|-|TRBJ2-5|TRBV4-1
CASSQNAGTVQETQYF
TGCGCCAGCAGCCAGAACGCGGGGACAGTCCAAGAGACCCAGTACTTC
>-|once|TRBJ1-1|TRBV11-3
CASSLNTARAFF
TGTGCCAGCAGCTTAAACACGGCGCGGGCTTTCTTT
>-|-|TRBJ1-1|TRBV7-6
CASRGWGTEAFF
TGTGCCTCAAGAGGGTGGGGCACTGAAGCTTTCTTT
>-|-|TRBJ1-6|TRBV7-2
CASQQGAPGRNSPLHF
TGTGCCAGCCAACAGGGCGCCCCGGGGCGGAATTCACCCCTCCACTTT
>-|once|TRBJ1-6|TRBV30
CAWSGRVSLNSPLHF
TGTGCCTGGAGTGGCCGGGTCTCCCTCAATTCACCCCTCCACTTT
>TRBD2|-|TRBJ2-5|TRBV30
CAWSVRYSGRAVETQYF
TGTGCCTGGAGTGTACGGTATAGCGGGAGGGCCGTAGAGACCCAGTACTTC
>TRBD1|-|TRBJ1-1|TRBV5-6
CASSWGQGANTEAFF
TGTGCCAGCAGCTGGGGACAGGGGGCAAACACTGAAGCTTTCTTT
>TRBD1|-|TRBJ2-5|TRBV5-1
CASSLADREGTQYF
TGCGCCAGCAGCTTGGCGGACAGGGAAGGGACCCAGTACTTC
>TRBD2|-|TRBJ2-7|TRBV7-9
CASSSGSRGGASGGSYF
TGTGCCAGCAGCTCAGGTTCGAGGGGAGGGGCTAGCGGGGGTAGTTACTTC
>TRBD2|-|TRBJ2-2|TRBV19
CASKASGRSGELFF
TGTGCCAGTAAGGCTAGCGGGAGATCCGGGGAGCTGTTTTTT
>-|-|TRBJ1-2|TRBV6-5
CASSKRGLLGYTF
TGTGCCAGCTCGAAAAGAGGACTATTGGGCTACACCTTC
>-|-|TRBJ1-2|TRBV2
CASLSDSNYGYPF
TGTGCCAGCCTCTCGGACAGTAACTATGGCTACCCCTTC
>TRBD1|-|TRBJ2-7|TRBV19
CASSSRELRTGGCGQYF
TGTGCCAGTAGTTCTAGGGAGCTAAGGACAGGAGGATGCGGGCAGTACTTC
>-|-|TRBJ2-2|TRBV5-4
CASSPDTGELFF
TGTGCCAGCAGCCCGGACACCGGGGAGCTGTTTTTT
>TRBD1|-|TRBJ1-4|TRBV5-1
CASRQGPPDEKLFF
TGCGCCAGCCGACAGGGACCCCCTGATGAAAAACTGTTTTTT
>TRBD1|few|TRBJ2-1|TRBV10-1
CASSATGGYNEQFF
TGCGCCAGCAGTGCGACAGGGGGATACAATGAGCAGTTCTTC
>TRBD1|-|TRBJ2-5|TRBV15
CATSRDRGSETQYF
TGTGCCACCAGCAGAGACAGGGGGTCGGAGACCCAGTACTTC
>TRBD2|-|TRBJ2-7|TRBV19
CASSTGLAVYEQYF
TGTGCCAGTAGTACCGGACTAGCGGTATACGAGCAGTACTTC
>-|-|TRBJ1-1|TRBV7-9
CASSQTVNTEAFF
TGTGCCAGCAGCCAGACAGTGAACACTGAAGCTTTCTTT
>-|-|TRBJ1-2|TRBV6-5
CASSPQHRTNYGYTF
TGTGCCAGCAGTCCACAACACCGAACTAACTATGGCTACACCTTC
>-|-|TRBJ1-6|TRBV6-5
CASKMGLSYNSPLHF
TGTGCCAGCAAGATGGGCCTCTCCTATAATTCACCCCTCCACTTT
>-|-|TRBJ2-2|TRBV29-1
CSVTGKGRQLFF
TGCAGCGTGACCGGGAAAGGAAGGCAGCTGTTTTTT